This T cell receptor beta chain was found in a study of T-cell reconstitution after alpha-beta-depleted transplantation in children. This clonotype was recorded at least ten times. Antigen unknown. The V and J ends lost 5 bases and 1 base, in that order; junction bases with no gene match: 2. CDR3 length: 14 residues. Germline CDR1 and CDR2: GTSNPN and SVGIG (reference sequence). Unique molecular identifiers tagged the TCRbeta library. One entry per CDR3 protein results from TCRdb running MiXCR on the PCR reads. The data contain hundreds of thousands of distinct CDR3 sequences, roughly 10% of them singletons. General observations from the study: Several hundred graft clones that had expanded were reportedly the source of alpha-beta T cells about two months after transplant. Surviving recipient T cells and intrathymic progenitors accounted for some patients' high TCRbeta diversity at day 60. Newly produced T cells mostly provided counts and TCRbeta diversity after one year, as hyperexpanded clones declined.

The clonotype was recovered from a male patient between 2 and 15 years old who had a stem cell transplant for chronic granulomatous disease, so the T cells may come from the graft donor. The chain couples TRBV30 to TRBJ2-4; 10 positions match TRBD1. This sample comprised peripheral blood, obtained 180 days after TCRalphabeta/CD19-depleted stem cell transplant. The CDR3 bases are TGTGCCTGGGACAGGGGGCTGGCCAAAAACATTCAGTACTTC. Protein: CAWDRGLAKNIQYF.